The clone carrying this T cell receptor (beta chain) was observed once. Looked up from germline, CDR1 is SGDLS and CDR2 is YYNGEE. The ends were cut back, 0 bases at V and 5 bases at J, with 12 bases in the middle. This CDR3 region has 15 residues. Assay: immunoSEQ multiplex PCR; the TCRdb copy retains only in-frame clones and omits some. Of under 45,000 clones in the sample, about 81% are singletons; the top ten hold 2.6%. The source of the sample is a study of OX40 agonist ivuxolimab in advanced cancers. This TCR came from an adult with an advanced solid tumor such as melanoma, head and neck, liver or kidney cancer. The J gene is TRBJ2-1, the V gene TRBV9; weak D call: TRBD2 (6 bases). The sample in question was CD4+ or CD8+ T cells sorted from blood, obtained in a trial of the OX40 agonist ivuxolimab. The CDR3 protein is CASSVGSGRNNEQFF. The CDR3 nucleotides read TGTGCCAGCAGCGTAGGAAGCGGGCGGAACAATGAGCAGTTCTTC. Full variable domain (remainder filled in from reference TRBV9 and TRBJ2-1): DSGVTQTPKHLITATGQRVTLRCSPRSGDLSVYWYQQSLDQGLQFLIQYYNGEERAKGNILERFSAQQFPDLHSELNLSSLELGDSALYFCASSVGSGRNNEQFFGPGTRLTVL.